This T cell receptor (beta chain) was recovered during a study of CD8+CD57+ T cells in acquired aplastic anemia. Overall study context: Recorded DNA amounts for sorted CD4+ and CD8+ cells had an average of about 3 ug. Healthy donors yielded roughly 9.8 million CD4+ cell reads on average. Study results and caveats: Researchers report that 25 to 30 CD8+ CDR3 sequences appeared in both patients and controls. Patients did not significantly differ from controls in CD8+ Simpson's diversity.

CDR3 and TCR beta VDJ profiling relied on genomic DNA as the template. TCRdb itself ran the reads through MiXCR, one entry per CDR3 protein. The sample shows a few hundred thousand distinct CDR3 sequences, roughly 55% of them seen only once. A note on this clonotype: Its antigen is unknown.

CDR1 and CDR2 (germline): LGHNA, YNFKEQ. The CDR3 length is 16 residues. V lost 8 bases and J 6 bases, leaving 23 bases between the germline ends. This chain connects TRBV4-2 to TRBJ2-1; the D gene is possibly TRBD2 (7 bases). The clonotype comes from a human donor in good health. The sequenced sample was sorted CD4+, CD8+, or CD8+CD57+ T cells (not recorded which) from PBMCs. The CDR3 sequence: CASGLGEGGASNEQFF. In DNA form, the CDR3 reads TGTGCCAGCGGCCTAGGGGAGGGGGGGGCCTCCAATGAGCAGTTCTTC.